The present TCR beta chain was sequenced within a study of cytomegalovirus exposure and HLA in healthy donors. Study-level information: In a later analysis, it was reported that the 110 or so validation repertoires had been produced on the same platform as the roughly 700 repertoires belonging to the first cohort.

Using immunoSEQ multiplex PCR, the repertoire was profiled, and TCRdb retains in-frame clones only, with some absent. The table shows over 85,000 clones, with approximately 94% occurring only once. A remark on this clone: Its antigen is not identified.

General study points: High sensitivity and specificity were reportedly achieved when the classifier diagnosed cytomegalovirus status. Rare TCR sequences dominated, though some public TCRs recurred in many donors.

The origin of this receptor is a woman between 18 and 29 years old in good health and CMV-seronegative. The sequenced material came from PBMCs.

The CDR3 DNA reads TGTGCCAGCAGCTCGGCGACAGGCTTGAACACTGAAGCTTTCTTT. Amino acids: CASSSATGLNTEAFF. The chain links TRBV13 to TRBJ1-1, with D possibly TRBD1 on 6 matching bases. Germline CDR1 and CDR2: PRHDT and FYEKMQ (reference sequence). The CDR3 length is 15 residues. Trimming left V 4 bases short and J 0 bases short, with 12 bases between.